This T cell receptor beta chain comes out of a study of blood T cell repertoires in COVID-19. Study-wide context: Nucleic acid was either cDNA or gDNA, and it came from T cells, B-cell-depleted T cells, or PBMCs.

Using immunoSEQ multiplex PCR, the repertoire was profiled, and TCRdb retains in-frame clones only, with some absent. Of 59,000 or so clones in the sample, 70% to 85% are singletons; the top ten hold around 3.2%. Between the trimmed V and J ends, which lost 3 bases and 4 bases, there was a span of 14 bases. Germline loops: CDR1 MNHEY, CDR2 SMNVEV (reference sequence). The CDR3 covers 15 residues. This clone was seen more than once but under ten times. This TCR came from a man aged 55-75 years with acute or convalescent COVID-19. This sequence joins TRBV27 and TRBJ2-3, with a tentative D call TRBD1 (5 bases). Source material: peripheral blood. The CDR3 spells CASSLQGPTADTQYF. For the CDR3, the DNA is TGTGCCAGCAGTTTGCAGGGCCCGACAGCAGATACGCAGTATTTT.